This T cell receptor beta chain was identified during a study of blood T cell repertoires in COVID-19. Turning to the study itself: Specimens from acute and convalescent COVID-19 originated in the United States, Italy and Spain. The analysed material was cDNA or gDNA that came from T cells, B-cell-depleted T cells, or PBMCs.

Per the original methods: Reference gene primer amplification gave nucleated cell count estimates. The method was immunoSEQ multiplex PCR; TCRdb's version includes in-frame clones alone and lacks a portion of them. V, J and clone size are those of that table, while D and trimming were read from the DNA. In the table there are approximately 110,000 clones, over 70% of which are singletons. This TCR was recovered from a woman in her 70s with acute or convalescent COVID-19. Sequencing used peripheral blood.

This chain's CDR3 is CAYPSGTSNQPQHF. CDR3 nucleotide sequence: TGTGCCTATCCGTCGGGTACGAGCAATCAGCCCCAGCATTTT. The chain employs TRBV19 and TRBJ1-5; D not resolved. This CDR3 spans 14 amino acids. From germline, CDR1 is LNHDA and CDR2 SQIVND (reference sequence). V lost 11 bases, J lost 1 base, and 15 bases lay in between.